This T cell receptor (beta chain) was captured by sequencing in a study of blood T cell repertoires in COVID-19. Germline CDR1 and CDR2: ENHRY and SYGVKD. V shed 3 bases and J shed 7 bases, with 10 bases lying between them. CDR3 length equals 12 residues. Assay used: immunoSEQ multiplex PCR; TCRdb lists only in-frame clones, some missing. The data contain over 150,000 clones, approximately 81% of them singletons. The chain joins TRBV10-3 to TRBJ2-7, with unresolved D. The origin of this receptor is a woman aged 60 to 75 with COVID-19, enrolled during active disease. The sequencing sample was made of peripheral blood. The CDR3 DNA reads as TGTGCCATCAGTGATCTGGGCTGGGAGCAGTACGTC. Its protein is CAISDLGWEQYV.